This is a list of T cell receptor beta chains from one sample in a study of graft-versus-host responses after intestinal transplantation. Their recognized antigens are unknown. Assay: immunoSEQ multiplex PCR; the TCRdb copy retains only in-frame clones and omits some. The table has around 100,000 clones, about 92% seen once. Sequenced material: unstimulated CD8+ T cells sorted from spleen or lymph node cells, taken before transplant. The receptors derive from a human donor who was the organ donor for an intestinal transplant. The CDR3 runs from the conserved cysteine through the conserved F or W. The D gene is left open where the match is weak. Not every row has a clone size; where given, it reads once, few, many or a size class.

clone size	CDR3 length	V gene	D gene	J gene	CDR3 DNA	CDR3 protein
NA	15	TRBV5-6	TRBD1	TRBJ1-2	TGTGCCAGCAGCTTGGGGCTGTGGAGGGGGCACGGCTACACCTTC	CASSLGLWRGHGYTF
NA	14	TRBV7-9	NA	TRBJ2-7	TGTGCCAGCAGCTTATCAGAAAAGTCCTACGAGCAGTACTTC	CASSLSEKSYEQYF
once	15	TRBV28	NA	TRBJ2-7	TGTGCCAGCAGTTTACGGTCAGCTCCCTCCTACGAGCAGTACTTC	CASSLRSAPSYEQYF
NA	12	TRBV5-6	NA	TRBJ2-3	TGTGCCAGCAGCTCAGCAGCAGATACGCAGTATTTT	CASSSAADTQYF
once	11	TRBV6-6	NA	TRBJ1-1	TGTGCCAGCGGGACCCTCACTGAAGCTTTCTTT	CASGTLTEAFF
NA	15	TRBV27	TRBD2	TRBJ2-3	TGTGCCAGCAGTTTAGGCGGGAGGAGGACAGATACGCAGTATTTT	CASSLGGRRTDTQYF
once	14	TRBV6-6	NA	TRBJ2-3	TGTGCCACAGCCGAACCCAGGAACACAGATACGCAGTATTTT	CATAEPRNTDTQYF
NA	15	TRBV5-1	NA	TRBJ1-2	TGCGCCAGCAGCTTGCCTGCATCAGGAAGCTATGGCTACACCTTC	CASSLPASGSYGYTF
NA	13	TRBV29-1	NA	TRBJ2-1	TGCAGCGTTATCGGGGGTGCCTACAATGAGCAGTTCTTC	CSVIGGAYNEQFF
NA	14	TRBV4-2	NA	TRBJ1-1	TGTGCCAGCAGCCTTATTGGCACCCAGGCTGAAGCTTTCTTT	CASSLIGTQAEAFF
NA	14	TRBV9	NA	TRBJ1-2	TGTGCCAGCAGCGTAGTTACCACACCCTATGGCTACACCTTC	CASSVVTTPYGYTF
NA	21	TRBV5-1	TRBD2	TRBJ2-2	TGCGCCAGCAGCTCCCCCCCCCGGGGAAAGGGACTAGCGGGAGACACCGGGGAGCTGTTTTTT	CASSSPPRGKGLAGDTGELFF
NA	12	TRBV4-2	NA	TRBJ2-7	TGTGCCAGCATGGGGCCGAACTACGAGCAGTACTTC	CASMGPNYEQYF
NA	15	TRBV9	NA	TRBJ2-1	TGTGCCAGCAGTGAGGGGGCGGGAGGCATGGATGAGCAGTTCTTC	CASSEGAGGMDEQFF
NA	19	TRBV9	NA	TRBJ2-1	TGTGCCAGCAGCCCGAACAGCCCCTGGGCCCCTGGGGTTTACAATGAGCAGTTCTTC	CASSPNSPWAPGVYNEQFF
NA	15	TRBV4-2	NA	TRBJ2-7	TGTGCCAGCAGCCAAGAATGGGGGACCGGAAGCGAGCAGTACTTC	CASSQEWGTGSEQYF
NA	14	TRBV7-2	NA	TRBJ2-7	TGTGCCAGCAGCCATCAGCTCGGATCCGCCGAGCAGTACTTC	CASSHQLGSAEQYF
NA	16	TRBV28	TRBD1	TRBJ2-7	TGTGCCAGCAGGGCCGAACTTCAGGGGGCAGTCCACGAGCAGTACTTC	CASRAELQGAVHEQYF
NA	15	TRBV9	NA	TRBJ2-3	TGTGCCAGCAGCGAGGGGGGAGGGACCACAGATACGCAGTATTTT	CASSEGGGTTDTQYF
NA	14	TRBV5-1	TRBD2	TRBJ2-7	TGCGCCAGCAGCTTGGAGGGGAGCGGGAGCGAGCAGTACTTC	CASSLEGSGSEQYF
NA	11	TRBV6-5	NA	TRBJ1-1	TGTGCCAGCAGGAAGGGCACTGAAGCTTTCTTT	CASRKGTEAFF
NA	12	TRBV7-9	NA	TRBJ2-3	TGTGCCAGCAGCTTTGGGCTTGATACGCAGTATTTT	CASSFGLDTQYF
NA	17	TRBV11-2	TRBD2	TRBJ2-2	TGTGCCAGCACCCTCCAGCTAGCGGGCTGGGACACCGGGGAGCTGTTTTTT	CASTLQLAGWDTGELFF
NA	15	TRBV2	NA	TRBJ1-5	TGTGCCAGCAGTGTGCTAGAGGGAGGCAATCAGCCCCAGCATTTT	CASSVLEGGNQPQHF
NA	18	TRBV2	TRBD2	TRBJ2-1	TGTGCCAGCAGTGATCGACTAGCGGGAGGTCTCTGGGGGAATGAGCAGTTCTTC	CASSDRLAGGLWGNEQFF
NA	16	TRBV5-6	NA	TRBJ1-1	TGTGCCAGCAGCTTGGGAGGCCCCGGTGGGGACACTGAAGCTTTCTTT	CASSLGGPGGDTEAFF
NA	17	TRBV2	TRBD1	TRBJ2-7	TGTGCCACCCGGGCTGTTGAACGATGGACAGGTTTCGACGAGCAGTACTTC	CATRAVERWTGFDEQYF
NA	12	TRBV27	NA	TRBJ1-2	TGTGCCAGCGGGCGGGCTAACCTTGGCTACACCTTC	CASGRANLGYTF
NA	14	TRBV5-4	TRBD2	TRBJ2-7	TGTGCCAGCAGCTCGACGGGACTAGCGAACGAGCAGTACTTC	CASSSTGLANEQYF
NA	15	TRBV9	NA	TRBJ1-1	TGTGCCAGCAGCGTTTATAGTGATATGAACACTGAAGCTTTCTTT	CASSVYSDMNTEAFF
NA	13	TRBV29-1	NA	TRBJ1-4	TGCAGCCCACTAGCACAGGGAAGCGAAAAACTGTTTTTT	CSPLAQGSEKLFF
NA	14	TRBV27	TRBD1	TRBJ2-5	TGTGCCAGCAGTTTACTAGGGGGCCGGGAGACCCAGTACTTC	CASSLLGGRETQYF
NA	15	TRBV11-2	TRBD2	TRBJ2-3	TGTGCCAGCAGAGCCGGGACTAGCTCCGCAGATACGCAGTATTTT	CASRAGTSSADTQYF
NA	14	TRBV13	TRBD1	TRBJ2-3	TGTGCCAGCAGCCCGGACAGGAGCACAGATACGCAGTATTTT	CASSPDRSTDTQYF
NA	12	TRBV25-1	NA	TRBJ1-1	TGTGCCAGCAGTCCGGGGAACACTGAAGCTTTCTTT	CASSPGNTEAFF
once	19	TRBV4-2	NA	TRBJ1-3	TGTGCCAGCAGCCAAGCGCGCAGGGGCATCGAGTCCCCGGGGAACACCATATATTTT	CASSQARRGIESPGNTIYF
NA	15	TRBV19	TRBD2	TRBJ2-7	TGTGCCAGTATGGGGCTAGCGGGAACGTCCTACGAGCAGTACTTC	CASMGLAGTSYEQYF
NA	13	TRBV4-3	NA	TRBJ1-2	TGCGCCAGCAGCCTAGGACGGTCTTATGGCTACACCTTC	CASSLGRSYGYTF
NA	13	TRBV29-1	NA	TRBJ2-7	TGCAGCGTACAGGACGGATCCTCCTACGAGCAGTACTTC	CSVQDGSSYEQYF
NA	17	TRBV9	TRBD2	TRBJ2-2	TGTGCCAGCAGCTTCCGGGAAACAGCGGGAGTAACCGGGGAGCTGTTTTTT	CASSFRETAGVTGELFF
NA	13	TRBV28	NA	TRBJ2-3	TGTGCCAGCAGTTTACTCGGGATCCCTAAGGAGTATTTT	CASSLLGIPKEYF
NA	15	TRBV2	TRBD1	TRBJ2-7	TGTGCCAGCAGCTACAGGGGGCCCTTGATCTACGAGCAGTACTTC	CASSYRGPLIYEQYF
once	17	TRBV7-9	TRBD1	TRBJ2-7	TGTGCCAGCAGCTCCTGGCACCGGGACAGGAGCTCCTACGAGCAGTACTTC	CASSSWHRDRSSYEQYF
once	16	TRBV6-1	TRBD1	TRBJ2-1	TGTGCCAGCAGTGAAGTCGGGACAGGGGCTCCTGGAGAGCAGTTCTTC	CASSEVGTGAPGEQFF
NA	13	TRBV25-1	NA	TRBJ1-2	TGTGCCAGCAGTGAATCCCCTAGCTATGGCTACACCTTC	CASSESPSYGYTF
NA	19	TRBV5-4	TRBD1	TRBJ2-7	TGTGCCAGCAGCTTGGCCCCGACAGGGAACAATCTATTCTCCTACGAGCAGTACTTC	CASSLAPTGNNLFSYEQYF
NA	11	TRBV29-1	NA	TRBJ1-3	TGCAGCGCCGAAGGTGGAAACACCATATATTTT	CSAEGGNTIYF